Below, 18 T cell receptor beta chains from the same sample are listed, as sequenced in a study of cytomegalovirus exposure and HLA in healthy donors. 13 Jbeta primers and 60 Vbeta primers were used for the PCR. Profiled with immunoSEQ multiplex PCR; TCRdb holds only in-frame clones, not every one. The table includes under 150,000 clones, 80% to 85% detected once. Sequenced input: PBMCs. Source of these receptors: a boy aged 10-17 years in good health and CMV-seronegative.

The V call is TRBV6-5, the J call TRBJ1-2; 7 positions agree with TRBD1. Looked up from germline, CDR1 is MNHEY and CDR2 is SVGAGI. The CDR3 is made up of 16 amino acids. With V trimmed by 0 bases and J by 5 bases, 9 bases remained unmatched. In DNA, the CDR3 is TGTGCCAGCAGTTACTCGGGAACAGGGGTGCAGTATGGCTACACCTTC. Its translation: CASSYSGTGVQYGYTF.

V gene TRBV5-1 combines with J gene TRBJ1-1; tentative D call: TRBD1 (5 bases). Trimming stripped 4 bases from V and 0 bases from J, with 13 bases between. The CDR3 extends over 15 amino acids. Per the germline V gene, CDR1 is SGHRS and CDR2 is YFSETQ. The chain's CDR3 is CASSNPRGMNTEAFF. Written as DNA, the CDR3 is TGCGCCAGCAGCAACCCAAGGGGCATGAACACTGAAGCTTTCTTT.

This chain uses TRBV30 with TRBJ2-2, with TRBD1 as a possible D gene (5 bases). Looked up from germline, CDR1 is GTSNPN and CDR2 is SVGIG (reference sequence). The V end lost 7 bases, the J end lost 7 bases, and 13 bases lay between the germline ends. This CDR3 is built from 12 residues. The CDR3 nucleotides are TGTGCCTCTACTCAGGGTTACGGGGAGCTGTTTTTT. It encodes CASTQGYGELFF. The variable domain in full, completed from reference TRBV30 and TRBJ2-2, reads SQTIHQWPATLVQPVGSPLSLECTVEGTSNPNLYWYRQAAGRGLQLLFYSVGIGQISSEVPQNLSASRPQDRQFILSSKKLLLSDSGFYLCASTQGYGELFFGEGSRLTVL.

The chain employs TRBV27 and TRBJ2-7; tentative D call: TRBD2 (5 bases). This CDR3 is built from 15 residues. Germline CDR1 reads MNHEY; CDR2 reads SMNVEV (reference sequence). Trimming cost V 4 bases and J 3 bases, with 16 bases left between them. CDR3 region: CASSSALGRGYEQYF. CDR3 DNA sequence: TGTGCCAGCAGTTCAGCCCTCGGACGGGGCTACGAGCAGTACTTC.

V gene TRBV18 combines with J gene TRBJ1-5; the D gene is possibly TRBD1 (6 bases). CDR3 length equals 14 residues. CDR1 and CDR2 from the germline V gene are KGHSH and LQKENI. Trimming took 3 bases from V and 9 from J, leaving 15 bases between them. The chain's CDR3 is CASSPGAGQSPQHF. DNA for the CDR3: TGTGCCAGCTCACCGGGGGCAGGCCAATCGCCCCAGCATTTT. Filled out from reference TRBV18 and TRBJ1-5, the complete variable domain reads NAGVMQNPRHLVRRRGQEARLRCSPMKGHSHVYWYRQLPEEGLKFMVYLQKENIIDESGMPKERFSAEFPKEGPSILRIQQVVRGDSAAYFCASSPGAGQSPQHFGDGTRLSIL.

The gene calls are TRBV29-1 and TRBJ2-3; D may be TRBD2 (5 bases). The CDR3 is 13 residues long. V lost 5 bases, J lost 2 bases, and 11 bases lay in between. The germline V gene has CDR1 SQVTM and CDR2 ANQGSEA. CDR3 coding DNA: TGCAGCGTTTCTCCGAGGGACACAGATACGCAGTATTTT. Protein product: CSVSPRDTDTQYF.

The chain carries TRBV30 and TRBJ2-1; the match to TRBD2 covers 7 bases. The CDR3 spans 15 residues. V lost 1 base to trimming and J lost 2 bases; unmatched junction nucleotides: 5. CDR1 and CDR2 (germline): GTSNPN, SVGIG (reference sequence). CDR3 nucleotide sequence: TGTGCCTGGAGTGACGGGAGGTGGGCCTACAATGAGCAGTTCTTC. Its protein is CAWSDGRWAYNEQFF.

The J gene is TRBJ2-5, the V gene TRBV29-1, with D hard to call. Germline V gene sequence: CDR1 SQVTM, CDR2 ANQGSEA. CDR3 length equals 12 residues. Trimming took 7 bases from V and 3 from J, leaving 12 bases between them. The CDR3 DNA reads TGCAGCGCCACCTACTATGAAGAGACCCAGTACTTC. Protein product: CSATYYEETQYF.

The DNA for the CDR3 is TGTGCCAGCAGCACCGAGGGACAGACGAACACTGAAGCTTTCTTT. Residues: CASSTEGQTNTEAFF. The chain carries TRBV13 and TRBJ1-1, with 7 bases identical to TRBD1. The CDR3 sequence is 15 residues long. Germline values: CDR1 PRHDT, CDR2 FYEKMQ (reference sequence). V was clipped by 5 bases and J by 1 base; unmatched bases: 7. Full variable domain (remainder filled in from reference TRBV13 and TRBJ1-1): AAGVIQSPRHLIKEKRETATLKCYPIPRHDTVYWYQQGPGQDPQFLISFYEKMQSDKGSIPDRFSAQQFSDYHSELNMSSLELGDSALYFCASSTEGQTNTEAFFGQGTRLTVV.

This chain connects TRBV5-6 to TRBJ2-5; 14 nucleotides line up with TRBD2. With 4 bases clipped from V and 4 bases from J, the junction kept 6 bases outside the gene matches. CDR1 and CDR2 (germline): SGHDT, YYEEEE. CDR3 length: 16 amino acids. The CDR3 DNA reads TGTGCCAGCAGCCCCTGGGGGACTAGCGGGAGAGAGACCCAGTACTTC. Residues: CASSPWGTSGRETQYF.

J is TRBJ2-2 and V is TRBV5-1; 8 bases are shared with TRBD2. The CDR3 covers 16 residues. Germline CDR1 and CDR2: SGHRS and YFSETQ. Losses at the gene ends were 0 bases for V and 0 bases for J; bases not matched to a gene: 1. The CDR3 DNA is TGCGCCAGCAGCTTGGAGGGACTAGCGAACACCGGGGAGCTGTTTTTT. As protein: CASSLEGLANTGELFF. The entire variable domain, with the rest obtained from reference TRBV5-1 and TRBJ2-2, is as follows: KAGVTQTPRYLIKTRGQQVTLSCSPISGHRSVSWYQQTPGQGLQFLFEYFSETQRNKGNFPGRFSGRQFSNSRSEMNVSTLELGDSALYLCASSLEGLANTGELFFGEGSRLTVL.

This chain connects TRBV11-2 to TRBJ2-3; tentative D call: TRBD2 (5 bases). In germline, CDR1 is SGHAT, CDR2 FQNNGV. Trimming cost V 5 bases and J 7 bases, with 10 bases left between them. The length of the CDR3 is 12 residues. The CDR3: CASSPDLNTQYF. The CDR3 DNA is TGTGCCAGCAGCCCGGACTTAAATACGCAGTATTTT.

The CDR3 protein is CASSPWTGKAYEQYF. CDR3 sequence (DNA): TGTGCCAGCAGCCCCTGGACAGGGAAAGCCTACGAGCAGTACTTC. The V gene is TRBV7-2, the J gene TRBJ2-7; TRBD1 agrees at 8 bases. Germline V gene data show CDR1 as SGHTA and CDR2 as FQGNSA. This CDR3 comprises 15 residues. Trimming at V came to 5 bases and at J to 2 bases, leaving 8 bases not matched to a gene.

V is TRBV29-1 and J is TRBJ1-4; D unresolved. CDR1 and CDR2 from the germline V gene are SQVTM and ANQGSEA. The CDR3 spans 12 residues. Trimming took 6 bases from V and 3 from J, leaving 8 bases between them. The CDR3, as DNA: TGCAGCGTGCGGGAGTCTAATGAAAAACTGTTTTTT. Encoded protein: CSVRESNEKLFF. The whole variable domain, filled in from reference TRBV29-1 and TRBJ1-4, reads SAVISQKPSRDICQRGTSLTIQCQVDSQVTMMFWYRQQPGQSLTLIATANQGSEATYESGFVIDKFPISRPNLTFSTLTVSNMSPEDSSIYLCSVRESNEKLFFGSGTQLSVL.

The chain carries TRBV4-1 and TRBJ2-7; no definite D call. Germline loops: CDR1 MGHRA, CDR2 YSYEKL. CDR3 length: 14 amino acids. Trimming took 0 bases from V and 1 from J, leaving 7 bases between them. The CDR3 region is CASSQEGRSYEQYF. The CDR3 bases are TGCGCCAGCAGCCAAGAGGGCAGGTCCTACGAGCAGTACTTC.

J is TRBJ2-7 and V is TRBV27; 7 bases match TRBD1. The germline gives CDR1 MNHEY, CDR2 SMNVEV (reference sequence). This CDR3 contains 16 residues. V lost 5 bases and J lost 1; bases outside the gene matches: 11. This CDR3 reads CASSPSPGTASYEQYF. The CDR3 DNA follows: TGTGCCAGCAGTCCCTCCCCCGGGACAGCTTCCTACGAGCAGTACTTC.

The rearrangement links TRBV7-6 to TRBJ2-1; D gene ambiguous. CDR1 SGHVS and CDR2 FNYEAQ come from the germline V gene. The CDR3 runs 12 residues. V was trimmed by 5 bases and J by 8 bases, leaving 10 bases between them. CDR3 region: CASSGARDEQFF. The CDR3 DNA follows: TGTGCCAGCAGCGGTGCCCGAGATGAGCAGTTCTTC.

This clone showed up just a few times. The gene calls are TRBV25-1 and TRBJ1-4; D is perhaps TRBD1 (5 bases). Germline-derived CDR1 and CDR2 are MGHDK and SYGVNS. The V end was cut by 5 bases, the J end by 8 bases, with 15 bases between. The CDR3 covers 14 residues. This CDR3 reads CASSRGGFGEKLFF. In nucleotides, the CDR3 is TGTGCCAGCAGTAGGGGAGGGTTTGGGGAAAAACTGTTTTTT.